This T cell receptor beta chain was captured by sequencing in a study of T-cell reconstitution after alpha-beta-depleted transplantation in children. General study findings and limits: Hyperexpanded clones declined; after one year, newly produced T cells mostly supplied diversity. In patients about two months after transplant, alpha-beta T cells reportedly arose from several hundred expanded graft clones.

In germline, CDR1 is SEHNR, CDR2 FQNEAQ (reference sequence). Germline trimming cut 0 bases from V and 8 bases from J; bases unmatched to any gene: 6. This CDR3 comprises 15 residues. This sample's TCRbeta library carried unique molecular identifier barcodes. From the PCR reads, TCRdb called clonotypes with MiXCR, one entry per CDR3 protein. The table includes fewer than 500,000 distinct CDR3 sequences, around two fifths detected once. This clonotype has a handful of counts. The target antigen is unknown. The sample consisted of PBMCs, taken before TCRalphabeta/CD19-depleted stem cell transplant. This sequence originates from a girl aged 2-15 years with aplastic anemia, due to receive a stem cell transplant. The chain couples TRBV7-9 to TRBJ2-1; 8 bases are shared with TRBD2. The DNA of the CDR3 is TGTGCCAGCAGCTTAGCGTCCAGCGGGAGAGATGAGCAGTTCTTC. This sequence encodes CASSLASSGRDEQFF.